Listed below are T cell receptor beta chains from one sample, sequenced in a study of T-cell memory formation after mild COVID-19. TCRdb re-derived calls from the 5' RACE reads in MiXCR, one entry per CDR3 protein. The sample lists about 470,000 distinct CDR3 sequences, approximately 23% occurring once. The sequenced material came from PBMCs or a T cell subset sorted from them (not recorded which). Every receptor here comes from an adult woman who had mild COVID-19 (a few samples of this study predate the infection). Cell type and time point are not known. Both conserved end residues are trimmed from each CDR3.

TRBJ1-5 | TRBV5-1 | ASSLAVHGALTFNQPQH
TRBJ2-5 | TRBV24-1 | ATSDPASGGPETQY
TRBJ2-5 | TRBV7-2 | ASSFGLAGAGETQY
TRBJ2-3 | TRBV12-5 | ASGLDPQAGQAQY
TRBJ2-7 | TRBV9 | ASSVVGETFEQY
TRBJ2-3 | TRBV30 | AWDPGAGSTDTQY
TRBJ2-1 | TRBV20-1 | SARGGREPPNEQF
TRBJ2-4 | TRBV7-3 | ASSTRGVVENIQY
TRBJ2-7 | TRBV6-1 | ASSDRENYEQY
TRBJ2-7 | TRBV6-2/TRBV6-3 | ASSFQGVDYEQY